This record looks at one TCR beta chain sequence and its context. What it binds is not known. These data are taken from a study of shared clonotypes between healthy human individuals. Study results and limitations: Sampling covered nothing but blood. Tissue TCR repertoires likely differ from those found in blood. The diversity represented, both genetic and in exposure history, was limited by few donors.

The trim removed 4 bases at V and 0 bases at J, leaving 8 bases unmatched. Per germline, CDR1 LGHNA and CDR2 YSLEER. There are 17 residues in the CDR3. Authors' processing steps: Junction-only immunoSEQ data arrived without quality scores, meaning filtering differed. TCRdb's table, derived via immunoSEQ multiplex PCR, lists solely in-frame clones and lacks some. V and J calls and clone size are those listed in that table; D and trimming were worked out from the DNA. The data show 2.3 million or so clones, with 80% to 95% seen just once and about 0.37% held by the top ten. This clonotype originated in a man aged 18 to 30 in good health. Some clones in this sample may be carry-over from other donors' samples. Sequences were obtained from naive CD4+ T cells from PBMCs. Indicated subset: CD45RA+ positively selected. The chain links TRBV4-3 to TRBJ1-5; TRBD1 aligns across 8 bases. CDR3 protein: CASSPGTGILSNQPQHF. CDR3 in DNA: TGCGCCAGCAGCCCAGGGACAGGCATCCTTAGCAATCAGCCCCAGCATTTT.